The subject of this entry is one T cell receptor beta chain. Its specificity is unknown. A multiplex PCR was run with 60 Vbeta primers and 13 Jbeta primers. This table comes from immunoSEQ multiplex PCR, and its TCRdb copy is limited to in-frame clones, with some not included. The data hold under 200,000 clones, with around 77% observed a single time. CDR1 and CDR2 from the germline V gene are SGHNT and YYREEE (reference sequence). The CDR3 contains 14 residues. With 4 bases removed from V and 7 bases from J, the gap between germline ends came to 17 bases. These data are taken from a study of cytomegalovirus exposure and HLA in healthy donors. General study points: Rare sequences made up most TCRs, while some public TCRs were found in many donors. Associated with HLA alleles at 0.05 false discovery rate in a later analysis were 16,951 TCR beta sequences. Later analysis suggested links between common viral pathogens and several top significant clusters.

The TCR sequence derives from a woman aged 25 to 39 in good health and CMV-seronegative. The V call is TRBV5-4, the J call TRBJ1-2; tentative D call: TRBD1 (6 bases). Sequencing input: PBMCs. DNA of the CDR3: TGTGCCAGCAGCGGAACGTTGGGGGCTGTTGGCTACACCTTC. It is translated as CASSGTLGAVGYTF.